This T cell receptor beta chain was sequenced during a study of T cell repertoires in cytomegalovirus infection. Study-level background: Matching HLA type and CMV infection were both indicated by public TCR beta signatures. Study-level points and caveats: Carriage of CMV together with the relevant HLA was identifiable through cumulative public TCR beta family frequency. Predominance within the ex vivo response was attributable to HLA-C-restricted CMV-specific TCR beta clonotypes.

TCRdb processed the reads anew with MiXCR; each CDR3 protein has one entry. Of 7,400 or so distinct CDR3 sequences detected, approximately 60% appear once; the ten largest clones hold roughly 76%. A remark on this clonotype: Its antigen is not identified.

This CDR3 region has 15 residues. Per germline, CDR1 MGHRA and CDR2 YSYEKL. V lost 1 base and J lost 1, with 10 bases in between. The sequence was collected from a human donor in good health (CMV status not recorded). Some clones in this sample may be carry-over from other donors' samples. The genes are TRBV4-1 and TRBJ1-1; D is ambiguous. Sample: PBMCs, sequenced either directly or after in vitro stimulation (not recorded which). CDR3 residues: CASSQGYAANTEAFF. DNA for the CDR3: TGCGCCAGCAGCCAAGGGTACGCAGCGAACACTGAAGCTTTCTTT.